This T cell receptor beta chain was recorded in a study of cytomegalovirus exposure and HLA in healthy donors. Study-level findings and limits: A later analysis linked around 15,000 TCR beta sequences to HLA alleles at 0.05 false discovery rate.

The CDR3 length is 17 residues. In germline, CDR1 is SGHRS, CDR2 YFSETQ. V was pared by 4 bases and J by 0 bases, with 17 bases between. The PCR had 60 Vbeta and 13 Jbeta primers. Libraries were prepared by immunoSEQ multiplex PCR; TCRdb keeps only in-frame clonotypes and omits some of them. The table includes roughly 60,000 clones, just under 75% detected once. Note on this clone: Its target is not known.

The sequenced sample was PBMCs. This chain joins TRBV5-1 and TRBJ2-1, with a weak D call TRBD2 (6 bases). This clonotype was sampled from a woman aged 30 to 39 in good health and CMV-seronegative. CDR3 loop: CASSPKISGSSYNEQFF. As DNA, the CDR3 is TGCGCCAGCAGCCCGAAAATTAGCGGCTCCTCCTACAATGAGCAGTTCTTC. The variable domain in full, completed from reference TRBV5-1 and TRBJ2-1, reads KAGVTQTPRYLIKTRGQQVTLSCSPISGHRSVSWYQQTPGQGLQFLFEYFSETQRNKGNFPGRFSGRQFSNSRSEMNVSTLELGDSALYLCASSPKISGSSYNEQFFGPGTRLTVL.